The sequence of this TCR beta chain was determined in a study of CD8 T cells in Susac syndrome. Whole-study results and caveats: Clonal expansion did not appear in Susac syndrome CD4+ T cell repertoires.

Comments on this clonotype: Its antigen is not known.

TCR beta sequencing covered blood CD8+ and CD4+ T cells. The CD8+ and CD4+ T cells were negatively isolated, with the TEMRA cells enriched by FACS. CDR3 length equals 12 residues. Germline V gene data show CDR1 as SGHDN and CDR2 as FVKESK. The V end was cut by 0 bases, the J end by 6 bases, with 2 bases between. With random hexamers, reverse transcription was performed on about 0.45 to 1 ug of RNA. The amplification used immunoSEQ multiplex PCR on TCR beta CDR3; it spanned 54 Vbeta and 13 Jbeta. MiXCR, run by TCRdb on the immunoSEQ multiplex PCR reads, gives a single entry per CDR3 protein. The data hold about 180,000 distinct CDR3 sequences, with roughly 94% observed a single time.

The TCR comes from a human donor with Susac syndrome. The sample was CD4+ T cells from PBMCs. The rearrangement uses TRBV14 and TRBJ2-2; D is uncertain. The CDR3 DNA follows: TGTGCCAGCAGCCAAGAGTCCGGGGAGCTGTTTTTT. Protein: CASSQESGELFF.